This T cell receptor (beta chain) was profiled in a study of T cells in Graves' hyperthyroidism and ophthalmopathy. General study results and limits: Most expanded thyroid clonotypes above 0.001 recurred in blood.

Amplified TCR beta CDR3 regions came from RNA transcripts. HTBI primers were the set used in a first-round RT-PCR of the TCR CDR3. TCRdb itself ran the multiplex PCR reads through MiXCR, one entry per CDR3 protein. The table includes about half a million distinct CDR3 sequences, approximately 22% detected once. This clonotype was seen repeatedly, ten times or more. Antigen specificity is unknown. Diagnostic decisions used clinical symptoms, serum thyroxine and TRAb, thyroid ultrasound and orbital computed tomography. Isolation of PBMCs was performed on around 9.4 ml fresh peripheral blood. Trimming took off 5 bases at V and 5 bases at J, with 13 bases between the two ends. The CDR3 covers 14 residues.

Sequencing used blood. The chain links TRBV12-3 or TRBV12-4 to TRBJ2-1, with D maybe TRBD2 (5 bases). The sequence was obtained from a woman aged 65 to 85 with Graves' ophthalmopathy. The CDR3 sequence is CASSLPAEHNEQFF. CDR3 bases: TGTGCCAGCAGTCTACCAGCGGAACACAATGAGCAGTTCTTC.